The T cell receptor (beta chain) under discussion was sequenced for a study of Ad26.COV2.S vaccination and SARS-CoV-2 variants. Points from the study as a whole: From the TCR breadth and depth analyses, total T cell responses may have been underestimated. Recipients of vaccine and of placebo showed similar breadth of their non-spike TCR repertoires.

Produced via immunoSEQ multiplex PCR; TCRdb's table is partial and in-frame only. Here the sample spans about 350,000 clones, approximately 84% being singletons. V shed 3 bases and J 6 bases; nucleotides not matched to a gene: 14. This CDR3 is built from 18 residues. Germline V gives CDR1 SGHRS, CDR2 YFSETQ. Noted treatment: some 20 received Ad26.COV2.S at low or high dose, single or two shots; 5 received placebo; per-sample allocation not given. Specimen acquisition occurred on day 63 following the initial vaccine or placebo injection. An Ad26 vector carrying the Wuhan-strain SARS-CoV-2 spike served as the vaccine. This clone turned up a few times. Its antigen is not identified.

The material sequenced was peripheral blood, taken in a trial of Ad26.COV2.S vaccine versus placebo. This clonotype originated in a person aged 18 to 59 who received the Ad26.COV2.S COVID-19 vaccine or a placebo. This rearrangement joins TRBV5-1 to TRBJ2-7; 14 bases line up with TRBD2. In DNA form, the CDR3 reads TGCGCCAGCAGCTGGGGACTAGCGGGGGCTATCGACTCCCTCGAGCAGTACTTC. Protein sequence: CASSWGLAGAIDSLEQYF.